This section outlines one T cell receptor beta chain sequence together with its context. Its antigen is not known. This sample was taken from a study of Graves' ophthalmopathy and Graves' hyperthyroidism. Across the study: No treatment had been given when peripheral blood was collected at initial diagnosis. Study observations and caveats: Blood also contained most of the expanded thyroid clonotypes above 0.001 frequency.

From RNA, the CDR3 regions of TCR beta chains were amplified and sequenced. An initial RT-PCR round employing HTBI primers preceded a second-round multiplex PCR. MiXCR was run by TCRdb on the multiplex PCR reads, yielding one entry per CDR3 protein. Of about 420,000 distinct CDR3 sequences in the sample, about 21% are singletons; the top ten hold under 3.5%. The CDR3 runs 13 residues. Germline assignment: CDR1 MNHNS and CDR2 SASEGT. V dropped 2 bases and J dropped 4 bases, with 8 bases sitting between them. Hyperthyroidism patients had new diagnoses, durations under 2 months, and ages of 18 to 65. Among the exclusions were patients with other autoimmune diseases, uncontrolled infections, pregnancy or lactation.

J is TRBJ1-1 and V is TRBV6-1; D is perhaps TRBD1 (5 bases). The specimen sequenced was peripheral blood. The origin of this receptor is a woman aged 18-29 years with stable Graves' hyperthyroidism. The CDR3: CASSEFQGTEAFF. In DNA, the CDR3 is TGTGCCAGCAGTGAATTCCAGGGCACTGAAGCTTTCTTT.